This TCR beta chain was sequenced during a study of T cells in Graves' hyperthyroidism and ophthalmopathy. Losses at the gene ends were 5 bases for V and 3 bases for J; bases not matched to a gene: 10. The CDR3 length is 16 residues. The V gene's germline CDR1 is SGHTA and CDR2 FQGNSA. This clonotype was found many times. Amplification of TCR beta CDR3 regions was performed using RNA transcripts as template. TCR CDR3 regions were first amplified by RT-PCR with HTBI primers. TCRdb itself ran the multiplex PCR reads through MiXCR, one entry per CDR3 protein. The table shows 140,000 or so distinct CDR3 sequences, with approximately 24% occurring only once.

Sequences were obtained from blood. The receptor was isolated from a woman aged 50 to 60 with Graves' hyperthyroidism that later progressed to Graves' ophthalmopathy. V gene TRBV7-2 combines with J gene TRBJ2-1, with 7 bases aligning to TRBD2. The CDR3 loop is CASSPLRASGYNEQFF. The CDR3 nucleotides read TGTGCCAGCAGCCCCCTTCGGGCTAGCGGCTACAATGAGCAGTTCTTC.